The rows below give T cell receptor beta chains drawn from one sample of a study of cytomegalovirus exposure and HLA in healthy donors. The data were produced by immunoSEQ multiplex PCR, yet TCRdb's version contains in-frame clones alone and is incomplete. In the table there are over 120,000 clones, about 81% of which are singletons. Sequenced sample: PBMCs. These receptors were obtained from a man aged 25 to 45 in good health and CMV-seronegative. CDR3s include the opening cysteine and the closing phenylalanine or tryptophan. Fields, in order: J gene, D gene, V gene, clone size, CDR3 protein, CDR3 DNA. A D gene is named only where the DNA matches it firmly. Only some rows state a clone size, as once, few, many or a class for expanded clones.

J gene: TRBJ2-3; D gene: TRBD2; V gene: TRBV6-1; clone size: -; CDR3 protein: CASSSAGADTQYF; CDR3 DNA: TGTGCCAGCAGCTCGGCGGGAGCGGATACGCAGTATTTT
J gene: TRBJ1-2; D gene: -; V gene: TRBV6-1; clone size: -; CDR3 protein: CASSQSPNYGYTF; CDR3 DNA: TGTGCCAGCAGCCAGTCTCCTAACTATGGCTACACCTTC
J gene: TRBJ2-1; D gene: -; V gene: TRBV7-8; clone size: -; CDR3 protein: CASSFILEEQFF; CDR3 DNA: TGTGCCAGCAGCTTTATCTTGGAGGAGCAGTTCTTC
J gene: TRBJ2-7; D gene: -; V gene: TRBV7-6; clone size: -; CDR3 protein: CASARSLGQTYEQYF; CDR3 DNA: TGTGCCAGCGCACGTTCCCTTGGACAGACCTACGAGCAGTACTTC
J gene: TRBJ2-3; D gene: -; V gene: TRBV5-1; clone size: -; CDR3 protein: CASSLVGRGDTQYF; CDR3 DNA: TGCGCCAGCAGCTTGGTGGGGCGCGGAGATACGCAGTATTTT
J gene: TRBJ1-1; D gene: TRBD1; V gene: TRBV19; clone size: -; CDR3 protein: CASSPRGTGKAGAFF; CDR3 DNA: TGTGCCAGTAGTCCGCGCGGGACAGGGAAGGCGGGTGCTTTCTTT
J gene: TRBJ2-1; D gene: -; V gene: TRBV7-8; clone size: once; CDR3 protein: CASSLGPRGGARNEQFF; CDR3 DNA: TGTGCCAGCAGCTTAGGCCCCCGAGGGGGGGCTCGGAATGAGCAGTTCTTC
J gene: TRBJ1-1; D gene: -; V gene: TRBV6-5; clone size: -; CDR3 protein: CASSPTANTEAFF; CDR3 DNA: TGTGCCAGCAGTCCGACAGCAAACACTGAAGCTTTCTTT
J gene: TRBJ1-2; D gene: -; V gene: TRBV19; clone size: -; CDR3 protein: CASSSGGYYGYTF; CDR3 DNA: TGTGCCAGTAGTTCGGGGGGCTATTATGGCTACACCTTC
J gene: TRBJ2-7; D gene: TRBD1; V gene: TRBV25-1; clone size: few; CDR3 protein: CASSDKGTGGDPFYEQYF; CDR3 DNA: TGTGCCAGCAGTGATAAAGGGACAGGCGGGGATCCTTTCTACGAGCAGTACTTC
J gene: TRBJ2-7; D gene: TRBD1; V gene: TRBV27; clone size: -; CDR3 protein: CASSLGTGYAQQYF; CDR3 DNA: TGTGCCAGCAGTTTAGGGACAGGTTACGCCCAGCAGTACTTC
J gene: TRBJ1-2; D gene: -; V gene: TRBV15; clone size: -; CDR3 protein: CATSKSGGAYGYTF; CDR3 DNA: TGTGCCACCAGCAAATCGGGGGGGGCCTATGGCTACACCTTC
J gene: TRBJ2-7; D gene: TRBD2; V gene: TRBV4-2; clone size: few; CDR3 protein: CASSQDHSGSGYEQYF; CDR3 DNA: TGTGCCAGCAGCCAAGACCATAGCGGGAGCGGCTACGAGCAGTACTTC
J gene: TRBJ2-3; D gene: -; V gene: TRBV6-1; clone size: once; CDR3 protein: CASVITRTALDTQYF; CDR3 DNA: TGTGCCAGCGTCATTACTCGGACAGCCCTAGATACGCAGTATTTT
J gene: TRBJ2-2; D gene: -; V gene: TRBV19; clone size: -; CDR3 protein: CASIRGQNTGELFF; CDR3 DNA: TGTGCCAGTATCCGGGGTCAGAACACCGGGGAGCTGTTTTTT
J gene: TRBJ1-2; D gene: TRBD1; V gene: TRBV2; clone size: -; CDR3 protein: CASREGQYYLNNYGYTF; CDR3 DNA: TGTGCCAGCAGAGAGGGACAGTACTACCTCAATAACTATGGCTACACCTTC
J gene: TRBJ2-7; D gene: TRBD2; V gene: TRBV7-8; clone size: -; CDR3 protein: CASSRATSGISYEQYF; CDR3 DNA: TGTGCCAGCAGCCGAGCTACTAGCGGGATATCCTACGAGCAGTACTTC
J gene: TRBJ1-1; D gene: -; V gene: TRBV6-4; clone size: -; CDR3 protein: CASTDGWAGAFF; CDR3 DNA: TGTGCCAGCACCGACGGCTGGGCTGGGGCTTTCTTT
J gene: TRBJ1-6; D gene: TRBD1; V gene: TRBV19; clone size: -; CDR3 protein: CASTNRGDTSPLHF; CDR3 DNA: TGTGCCAGTACAAACAGGGGGGATACCTCACCCCTCCACTTT
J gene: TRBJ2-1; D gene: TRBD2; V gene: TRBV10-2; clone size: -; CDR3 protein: CVSRASGSNEQFF; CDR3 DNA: TGCGTCAGCAGAGCTAGCGGGAGCAATGAGCAGTTCTTC